One T cell receptor beta chain is described in this entry. This clonotype was counted a few times. Its binding antigen is unknown. No much larger clone is present one base from it, and per-base qualities are unavailable. The method behind the library was PCR. At the Johns Hopkins FTIC core, DNA from the cultured CD4+ T cells underwent TCR sequencing with the Oncomine TCR Beta short-read assay. The QIAamp micro DNA kit was used to extract genomic DNA from the cultured CD4+ T cells. Oncomine TCR Beta libraries made from cultured CD4+ T cells were pooled using unique dual indexes and sequenced on an Illumina iSeq 100. The paper's processing steps were these. Non-productive sequences were removed, and CDR3s that did not start with C, did not end with F or W, or were shorter than 7 amino acids were discarded. Antigen-specific clonotypes were identified using the MANAFEST web application through comparison of peptide-stimulated wells with reference and other culture wells. For a clone to be called positive, the clone needed an FDR below 0.05, an odds ratio above 5, and a productive frequency above 0.1% in at least two of three replicate wells. A clonotype was classed as cross-reactive if the clonotype showed significant expansion both in SARS-CoV-2 spike wells and in at least one common cold coronavirus spike condition. CDR3 homology was assessed with Levenshtein distances (stringdist) and unrooted phylogenetic trees (ape) in R version 3.6.1. Starting from the raw public reads, TCRdb applied fastp trimming at Q25, assembled clones with MiXCR and retained in-frame beta chains. Duplicate CDR3 protein sequences are folded into a single record with the most common DNA and genes. TCRdb assigned the V and J calls; the authors' analysis was not used. The sample table holds 20,000 to 25,000 distinct CDR3 sequences, of which roughly 44% were seen once. The ten largest clones represent roughly 7% of the sample.

The treatment or condition tag for this specimen amounts to: roughly 10-day PBMC culture with coronavirus spike peptide pools or control peptides (ViraFEST assay). To expand antigen-specific T cells with peptide pools and then pick out the expanded clonotypes through TCR sequencing, the study relied on the ViraFEST assay. The positive SARS-CoV-2 PCR tests of the convalescent patients were dated from March to December 2020, before the Alpha, Beta and Delta variants emerged in the United States. Each well held more than 1.5 million PBMCs cultured in IMDM containing approximately 5% human AB serum and approximately 9.1 IU/ml IL-2, with about 9.1 ug/ml peptide pools added. On days 3 and 7, half of the culture medium was replaced with fresh IL-2-containing medium. CD4+ T cells were isolated after approximately 10 days of culture through negative selection using the EasySep CD4+ T cell isolation kit. Ficoll-Paque Plus gradient centrifugation was used to isolate PBMCs from whole blood, and the isolated PBMCs were then either used fresh or cryopreserved at -140C. In general, triplicate wells were set up for every culture condition.

The record originates from a study of vaccination and CD4 T cells after COVID-19 (dated 2022 in TCRdb). Context from the whole study: Convalescent patients had a positive SARS-CoV-2 result on nasal swab PCR, and of these patients, fewer than ten had mild disease and one had severe disease. The convalescent cohort comprised six males and four females, including two Hispanic individuals, seven Caucasians, two Asians and one multiracial person. Participants received two doses of either the Pfizer-BioNTech BNT162b2 vaccine (n=8) or the Moderna mRNA-1273 vaccine (n=2). Post-COVID blood samples from convalescent patients were collected a median of 101 days after diagnosis, with a range of about 35 to 161 days. Post-vaccine blood samples were taken a median of about 72 days after the second vaccine dose, with a range of about 14 to 241 days. Culture stimuli were overlapping spike peptide pools from SARS-CoV-2 and from the common cold coronaviruses HCoV-NL63, HCoV-OC43 and HCoV-229E. As controls, cultures received a CEFX viral epitope pool (the positive control), an HIV-1 Nef peptide pool (the negative control), or no peptide at all. In 10 COVID-19 convalescent patients and a handful of infection-naive healthy vaccine recipients, the spike-specific CD4+ TCR repertoire before mRNA vaccination was compared with the repertoire after mRNA vaccination. On the study overall, not on this receptor specifically: Among the post-vaccine SARS-CoV-2-reactive clones in convalescent patients, a median about 89% showed up only after vaccination, which suggests vaccine-specific priming. Only a relatively small number of convalescent patients were included in the study, and early timepoints following natural infection were not analyzed. Although the median number of SARS-CoV-2-reactive clonotypes went up from fewer than 25 after infection to around 39 after vaccination, the increase was not significant. In convalescent patients, nearly all vaccine-specific clones (304 of 307) were found to be mono-reactive for SARS-CoV-2 spike rather than cross-reactive with common cold coronaviruses.

Sequencing used CD4+ T cells from blood, cultured in vitro. This TCR derives from a human donor who had recovered from COVID-19.

The DNA sequence is given as TGTGCCAGCAGGCTAATGAGGCGATACCAAGAGACCCAGTACTTC. It specifies CASRLMRRYQETQYF. Rearrangement joined TRBV28 to TRBJ2-5; the D gene identity is not certain. From the germline V gene, CDR1 is MDHEN and CDR2 is SYDVKM. The CDR3 spans 15 residues, from the cysteine through the phenylalanine. The DNA shown is the 45-base CDR3, in frame from base 1. V is clipped by 6 bases and J by 0 bases, and the sequence between their germline boundaries is 14 bases long. When the CDR3 is completed using the reference TRBV28 and TRBJ2-5 genes on either side, the full variable domain is DVKVTQSSRYLVKRTGEKVFLECVQDMDHENMFWYRQDPGLGLRLIYFSYDVKMKEKGDIPEGYSVSREKKERFSLILESASTNQTSMYLCASRLMRRYQETQYFGPGTRLLVL.